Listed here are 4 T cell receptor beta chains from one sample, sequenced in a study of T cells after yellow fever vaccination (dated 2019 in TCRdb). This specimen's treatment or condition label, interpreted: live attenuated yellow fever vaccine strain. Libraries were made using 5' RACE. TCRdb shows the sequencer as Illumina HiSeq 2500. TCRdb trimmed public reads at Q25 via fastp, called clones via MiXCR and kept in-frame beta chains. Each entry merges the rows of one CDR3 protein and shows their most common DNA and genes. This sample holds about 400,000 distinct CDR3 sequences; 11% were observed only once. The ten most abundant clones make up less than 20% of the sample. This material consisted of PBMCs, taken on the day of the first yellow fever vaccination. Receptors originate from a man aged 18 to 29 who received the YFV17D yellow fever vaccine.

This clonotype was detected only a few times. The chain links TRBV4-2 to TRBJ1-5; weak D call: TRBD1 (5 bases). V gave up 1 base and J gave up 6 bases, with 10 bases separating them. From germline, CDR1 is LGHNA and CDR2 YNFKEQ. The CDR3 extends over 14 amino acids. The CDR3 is CASSQAGGSQPQHF. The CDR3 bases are TGTGCCAGCAGCCAAGCCGGGGGGAGTCAGCCCCAGCATTTT.

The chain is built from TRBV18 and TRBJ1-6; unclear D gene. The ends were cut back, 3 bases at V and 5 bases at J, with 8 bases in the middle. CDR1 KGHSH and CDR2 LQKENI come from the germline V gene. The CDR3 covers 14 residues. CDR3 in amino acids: CASSPTGNNSPLHF. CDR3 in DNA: TGTGCCAGCTCACCGACGGGGAATAATTCACCCCTCCACTTT.

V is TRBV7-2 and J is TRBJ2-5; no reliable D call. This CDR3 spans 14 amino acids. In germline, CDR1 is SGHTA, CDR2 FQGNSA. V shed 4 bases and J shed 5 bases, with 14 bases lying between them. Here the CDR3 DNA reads TGTGCCAGCAGCTCGCCGTCCCTAGTCGAGACCCAGTACTTC. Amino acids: CASSSPSLVETQYF.

The DNA of the CDR3 is TGTGCCAGCAGTGGACGCAGGGCAAACACTGAAGCTTTCTTT. As protein: CASSGRRANTEAFF. V is TRBV6-1 and J is TRBJ1-1, with D possibly being TRBD1 (5 bases). V was shortened by 4 bases and J by 2 bases, with 11 bases between the two germline ends. The length of the CDR3 is 14 residues. Germline V CDR1 and CDR2: MNHNS, SASEGT.